This T cell receptor (beta chain) was identified in a study of blood T cells in healthy people across ages. Study-level points and caveats: Versus aged donors, long-lived donors had higher diversity and more naive CD4+ cells.

Primed by a sample-barcoded 5' primer and a J-beta primer mix, a second PCR proceeded for 7 to 11 cycles. A single record per CDR3 protein comes from TCRdb applying MiXCR to the 5' RACE reads. The table has under 750,000 distinct CDR3 sequences, 40% to 50% seen once. Every donor gave ten milliliters of peripheral blood. A word on this clonotype: Its matching antigen is unknown.

The CDR3 runs 16 residues. V dropped 4 bases and J dropped 9; count of bases not matched to a gene: 14. CDR1 is DFQATT, CDR2 SNEGSKA, per germline (reference sequence). Sequencing was done on a sample of blood. The TCR sequence derives from an elderly man in good health. The genes are TRBV20-1 and TRBJ1-6; 8 bases agree with TRBD1. CDR3 DNA: TGCAGTGCTACCCCTCTGGCAGGGGGCTTGGTTTCACCCCTCCACTTT. This encodes CSATPLAGGLVSPLHF.